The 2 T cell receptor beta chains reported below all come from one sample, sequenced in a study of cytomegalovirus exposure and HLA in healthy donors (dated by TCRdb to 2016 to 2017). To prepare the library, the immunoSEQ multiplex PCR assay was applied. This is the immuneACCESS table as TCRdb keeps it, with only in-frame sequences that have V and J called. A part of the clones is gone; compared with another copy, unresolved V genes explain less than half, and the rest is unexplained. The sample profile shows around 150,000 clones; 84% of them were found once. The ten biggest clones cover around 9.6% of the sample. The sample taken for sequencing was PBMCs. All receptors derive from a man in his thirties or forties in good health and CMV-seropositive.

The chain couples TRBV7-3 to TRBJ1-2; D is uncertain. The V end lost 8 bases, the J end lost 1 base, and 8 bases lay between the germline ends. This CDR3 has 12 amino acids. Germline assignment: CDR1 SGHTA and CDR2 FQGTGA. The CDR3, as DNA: TGTGCCAGCCTTGGCAGTAACTATGGCTACACCTTC. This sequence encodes CASLGSNYGYTF. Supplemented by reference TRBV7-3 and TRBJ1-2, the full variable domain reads GAGVSQTPSNKVTEKGKYVELRCDPISGHTALYWYRQSLGQGPEFLIYFQGTGAADDSGLPNDRFFAVRPEGSVSTLKIQRTERGDSAVYLCASLGSNYGYTFGSGTRLTVV.

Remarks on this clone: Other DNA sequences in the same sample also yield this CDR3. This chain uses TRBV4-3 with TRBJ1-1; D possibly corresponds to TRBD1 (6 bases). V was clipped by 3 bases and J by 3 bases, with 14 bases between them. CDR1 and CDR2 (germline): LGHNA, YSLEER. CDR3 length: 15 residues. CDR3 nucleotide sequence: TGCGCCAGCAGCCAGGACCCGGGACAATACACTGAAGCTTTCTTT. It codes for CASSQDPGQYTEAFF.